The 16 T cell receptor beta chains given below trace back to one sample, sequenced in a study of blood T cell repertoires in COVID-19. TCRdb keeps only in-frame clones here, not all; method: immunoSEQ multiplex PCR. The sample shows tens of thousands of clones, around 90% of them seen only once. Input material: peripheral blood. The receptor set was obtained from a woman aged 80 or older with COVID-19, enrolled during active disease.

The chain employs TRBV3-1 (or the pseudogene TRBV3-2) and TRBJ2-5; TRBD2 agrees at 8 bases. V gave up 3 bases and J gave up 1 base; unmatched junction bases: 4. The CDR3 runs 15 residues. The germline CDR1 and CDR2 sequences are LGHDT and YNNKEL (reference sequence). The CDR3 loop is CASSHPGLAQETQYF. The CDR3 nucleotides are TGTGCCAGCAGCCATCCCGGACTAGCCCAAGAGACCCAGTACTTC.

This clone came up once. The rearrangement links TRBV30 to TRBJ2-7, with 8 bases that match TRBD1. This CDR3 is built from 12 residues. Germline CDR1 reads GTSNPN; CDR2 reads SVGIG (reference sequence). J was trimmed by 2 bases and V by 5 bases; bases with no gene match: 2. The CDR3 loop reads CAWGTGTYEQYF. CDR3 bases: TGTGCCTGGGGGACAGGAACCTACGAGCAGTACTTC.

J is TRBJ1-5 and V is TRBV6-2 or TRBV6-3, with a possible D match to TRBD1 (5 bases). CDR3 length: 16 residues. V lost 4 bases and J 2 bases, leaving 15 bases between the germline ends. Per the germline V gene, CDR1 is MNHEY and CDR2 is SVGEGT. The CDR3 bases are TGTGCCAGCAGTTCCCCAGGGAAGCGGGGCAATCAGCCCCAGCATTTT. Amino acid sequence: CASSSPGKRGNQPQHF.

This chain links TRBV28 with TRBJ2-3; D is unclear. CDR3 size: 13 residues. Germline V gene sequence: CDR1 MDHEN, CDR2 SYDVKM. The germline V and J ends were trimmed by 7 bases and 1 base, with 9 bases remaining between them. The CDR3, as DNA: TGTGCCAGCACCCACGCGGGCACAGATACGCAGTATTTT. Protein sequence: CASTHAGTDTQYF.

This clone was seen a handful of times. The genes are TRBV7-9 and TRBJ2-1; TRBD2 agrees at 10 bases. With 2 bases clipped from V and 6 bases from J, the junction kept 10 bases outside the gene matches. The V gene's germline CDR1 is SEHNR and CDR2 FQNEAQ (reference sequence). The length of the CDR3 is 17 residues. CDR3 DNA: TGTGCCAGCAGCTTATATAGGAGGACTAGCGGACCCAATGAGCAGTTCTTC. Translating it yields CASSLYRRTSGPNEQFF.

The rearrangement links TRBV5-4 to TRBJ2-5; TRBD1 might be the D (6 bases). V was cut by 4 bases and J by 5 bases, with 12 bases left in between. From germline, CDR1 is SGHNT and CDR2 YYREEE (reference sequence). CDR3 size: 13 residues. The CDR3 loop is CASSQTGVETQYF. The CDR3, as DNA: TGTGCCAGCAGCCAGACAGGTGTTGAGACCCAGTACTTC. Looking up the rest from reference TRBV5-4 and TRBJ2-5 gives the full variable domain: ETGVTQSPTHLIKTRGQQVTLRCSSQSGHNTVSWYQQALGQGPQFIFQYYREEENGRGNFPPRFSGLQFPNYSSELNVNALELDDSALYLCASSQTGVETQYFGPGTRLLVL.

The V and J genes are TRBV30 and TRBJ1-6; 8 nucleotides match TRBD1. V trimming: 8 bases; J trimming: 10 bases; junction bases outside the gene matches: 13. Germline lookup yields CDR1 GTSNPN and CDR2 SVGIG (reference sequence). CDR3 length equals 14 residues. The CDR3 nucleotides read TGTGCCGGATCCGTCAGGGGGCGCCGGTCACCCCTCCACTTT. This sequence encodes CAGSVRGRRSPLHF.

The chain joins TRBV6-6 to TRBJ1-1; the match to TRBD1 covers 8 bases. This CDR3 is built from 13 residues. Trimming at V came to 5 bases and at J to 6 bases, leaving 5 bases not matched to a gene. Germline CDR1 MNHNY, CDR2 SVGAGI (reference sequence). This CDR3 is CASSGQGLSEAFF. The CDR3 region has the DNA TGTGCCAGCAGTGGACAGGGACTATCTGAAGCTTTCTTT.

The CDR3 nucleotides read TGTGCCAGCAGCCCCCAAGCCAGGGCCCAAGAGACCCAGTACTTC. Translation: CASSPQARAQETQYF. This chain uses TRBV6-6 with TRBJ2-5, with D maybe TRBD1 (5 bases). The CDR3 sequence is 15 residues long. Trimming took 6 bases from V and 1 from J, leaving 15 bases between them. Germline values: CDR1 MNHNY, CDR2 SVGAGI (reference sequence).

The rearrangement links TRBV5-1 to TRBJ2-7, with 7 bases aligning to TRBD1. V dropped 4 bases and J dropped 0; count of bases not matched to a gene: 4. The CDR3 has 14 residues. CDR1 is SGHRS, CDR2 YFSETQ, per germline. CDR3: CASSEDRVSYEQYF. In DNA, the CDR3 is TGCGCCAGCAGCGAAGACAGGGTCTCCTACGAGCAGTACTTC.

The rearrangement joins TRBV6-5 to TRBJ2-1; D unclear. The CDR3 has 14 residues. CDR1 and CDR2 from the germline V gene are MNHEY and SVGAGI. V was shortened by 7 bases and J by 1 base, with 11 bases between the two germline ends. The CDR3 DNA sequence: TGTGCCAGCACTAAAACGGGTTCCTACAATGAGCAGTTCTTC. Translating it yields CASTKTGSYNEQFF.

The rearrangement uses TRBV9 and TRBJ2-5; 12 bases align to TRBD2. This CDR3 contains 16 residues. From germline, CDR1 is SGDLS and CDR2 YYNGEE. V lost 3 bases, J lost 5 bases, and 8 bases stayed unmatched. CDR3 coding DNA: TGTGCCAGCAGCGAATCGACTAGCGGGGGTTTTGAGACCCAGTACTTC. It is translated as CASSESTSGGFETQYF.

This clone was seen a few times. The gene calls are TRBV5-8 and TRBJ2-1; 11 bases align to TRBD2. The CDR3 has 16 amino acids. Germline-derived CDR1 and CDR2 are SGHTS and YDEGEE. After removal of 2 bases from V and 2 bases from J, the junction contained 3 bases not matched to a gene. CDR3 residues: CASSFGTSGPYNEQFF. Here the CDR3 DNA reads TGTGCCAGCAGCTTCGGGACTAGCGGACCCTACAATGAGCAGTTCTTC.

The chain employs TRBV6-5 and TRBJ2-1, with 8 positions matching TRBD2. The germline CDR1 and CDR2 sequences are MNHEY and SVGAGI. This CDR3 has 15 amino acids. J was trimmed by 0 bases and V by 6 bases; bases with no gene match: 4. Here the CDR3 DNA reads TGTGCCAGCAGCAAGCGGGAGAGCTCCTACAATGAGCAGTTCTTC. It translates to CASSKRESSYNEQFF.

This sequence joins TRBV5-1 and TRBJ2-1; 9 bases are shared with TRBD1. V was pared by 4 bases and J by 4 bases, with 6 bases of the junction left unmatched. This CDR3 has 15 amino acids. Germline assignment: CDR1 SGHRS and CDR2 YFSETQ. CDR3 sequence reads: CASSTGTGIYNEQFF. The CDR3 coding sequence is TGCGCCAGCAGCACGGGGACAGGGATTTACAATGAGCAGTTCTTC.

The chain uses TRBV2 and TRBJ1-6; 7 bases are shared with TRBD1. CDR3 length: 13 amino acids. Per germline, CDR1 SNHLY and CDR2 FYNNEI. The J segment lost 19 bases and the V segment lost 1 base, leaving 10 bases of the junction unmatched. Written as DNA, the CDR3 is TGTGCCAGCAGTGAAGTCCCAGGGGGGACTCTGCACTTT. The encoded protein is CASSEVPGGTLHF.